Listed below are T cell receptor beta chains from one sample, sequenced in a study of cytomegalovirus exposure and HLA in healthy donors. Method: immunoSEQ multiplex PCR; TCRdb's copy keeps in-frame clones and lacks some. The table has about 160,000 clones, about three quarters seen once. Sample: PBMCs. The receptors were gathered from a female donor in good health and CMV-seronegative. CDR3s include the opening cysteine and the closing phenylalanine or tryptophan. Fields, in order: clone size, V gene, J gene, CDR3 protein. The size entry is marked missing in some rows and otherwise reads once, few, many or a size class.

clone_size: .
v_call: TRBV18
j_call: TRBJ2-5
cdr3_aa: CASSPLTGQLAGGRGETQYF

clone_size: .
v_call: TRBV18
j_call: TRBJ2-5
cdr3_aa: CASSPDRQETQYF

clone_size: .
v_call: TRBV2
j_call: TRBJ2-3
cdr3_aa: CASRTGGGTDTQYF

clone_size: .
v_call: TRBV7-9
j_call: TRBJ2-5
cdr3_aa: CASSPGLAAETQYF

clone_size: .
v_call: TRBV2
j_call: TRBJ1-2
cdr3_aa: CASSDPGQPYYGYTF

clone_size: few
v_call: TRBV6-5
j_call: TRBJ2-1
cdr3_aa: CASSPGTSAGEQFF

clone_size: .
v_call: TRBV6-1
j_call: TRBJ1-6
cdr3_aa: CASSDGQVYNSPLHF

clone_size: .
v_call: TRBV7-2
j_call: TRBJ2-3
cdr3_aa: CASSRTDTQYF

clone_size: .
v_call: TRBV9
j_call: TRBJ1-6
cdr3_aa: CASSVRDTASPLHF

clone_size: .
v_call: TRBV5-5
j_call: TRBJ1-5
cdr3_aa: CASSLSRYSNQPQHF

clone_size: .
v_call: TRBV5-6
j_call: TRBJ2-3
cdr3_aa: CASSLWAGGVSADTQYF

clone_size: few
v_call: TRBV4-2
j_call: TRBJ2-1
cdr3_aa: CASSQGGRGTYNEQFF

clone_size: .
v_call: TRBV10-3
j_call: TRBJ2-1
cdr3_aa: CAISESGGSNNEQFF

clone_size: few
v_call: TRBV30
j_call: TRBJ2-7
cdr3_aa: CAWRTGREQYF

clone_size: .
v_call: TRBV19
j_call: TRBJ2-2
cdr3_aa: CASSIEARRRAGELFF

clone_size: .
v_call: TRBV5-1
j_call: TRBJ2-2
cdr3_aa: CASSPGSGANTGELFF

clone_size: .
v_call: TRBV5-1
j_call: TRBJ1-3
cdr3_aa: CASSGGWGQGSGNTIYF

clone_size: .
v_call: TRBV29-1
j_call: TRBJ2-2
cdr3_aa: CSVSTGAGELFF

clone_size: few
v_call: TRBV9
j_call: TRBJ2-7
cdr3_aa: CASSRQGWGDEQYF

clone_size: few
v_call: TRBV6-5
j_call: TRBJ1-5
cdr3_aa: CASSYGQGGDQPQHF

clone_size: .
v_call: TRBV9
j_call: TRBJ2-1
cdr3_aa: CASSVGSGSYNEQFF

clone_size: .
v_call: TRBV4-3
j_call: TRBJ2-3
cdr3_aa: CASSQETSSDTQYF

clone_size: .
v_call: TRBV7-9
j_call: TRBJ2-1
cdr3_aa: CASSLPRLAGALLYNEQFF

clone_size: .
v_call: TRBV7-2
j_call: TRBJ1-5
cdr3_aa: CASNPAGGNQPQHF